This TCR beta chain originates from a study of vaccination and CD4 T cells after COVID-19. The sample's time point: late sampling 161 to 241 days after vaccination in three convalescent patients. Germline-derived CDR1 and CDR2 are MDHEN and SYDVKM. Trimming cost V 2 bases and J 6 bases, with 13 bases left between them. CDR3 length equals 14 residues. TCRdb redid the calling of the PCR reads with MiXCR, one entry per CDR3 protein. The sample contains some 40,000 distinct CDR3 sequences, more than 35% of which appear only once. Notes on this clonotype: What it binds is not known.

Study results and caveats: Convalescent patients had 304 of 307 vaccine-specific clones showing spike mono-reactivity.

The source is a human donor who had recovered from COVID-19. This chain links TRBV28 with TRBJ1-2; D may be TRBD1 (5 bases). This specimen consisted of CD4+ T cells from blood, obtained about 7 months after SARS-CoV-2 vaccination. The CDR3 DNA sequence: TGTGCCAGCAGTTTACTAGGGACCAGGGATGGCTACACCTTC. It specifies CASSLLGTRDGYTF.